This T cell receptor beta chain was profiled in a study of OX40 agonist ivuxolimab in advanced cancers. Study conclusions and caveats: The study observed clonal expansion of CD4+ and CD8+ blood T cells by week 6 at 0.1 to 3.0 mg/kg.

The V end lost 7 bases, the J end lost 0 bases, and 17 bases lay between the germline ends. Germline V gene data show CDR1 as SGHTS and CDR2 as YDEGEE. This CDR3 spans 15 amino acids. This table comes from immunoSEQ multiplex PCR, and its TCRdb copy is limited to in-frame clones, with some not included. The sample has more than 50,000 clones; about 88% are singletons. This clone was picked up one time. Its antigen is not known. The sequence derives from an adult with an advanced solid tumor such as melanoma, head and neck, liver or kidney cancer. The sequenced sample was CD4+ or CD8+ T cells sorted from blood, obtained in a trial of the OX40 agonist ivuxolimab. The chain combines TRBV5-8 with TRBJ2-7; tentatively, D is TRBD1 (5 bases). DNA of the CDR3: TGTGCCAGCGCCCGGGCAGGGATCACCTCCTACGAGCAGTACTTC. Encoded protein: CASARAGITSYEQYF. Complete variable domain (other parts from reference TRBV5-8 and TRBJ2-7): EAGVTQSPTHLIKTRGQQATLRCSPISGHTSVYWYQQALGLGLQFLLWYDEGEERNRGNFPPRFSGRQFPNYSSELNVNALELEDSALYLCASARAGITSYEQYFGPGTRLTVT.